Listed here are 11 T cell receptor beta chains from one sample, sequenced in a study of vaccination and CD4 T cells after COVID-19. The Oncomine TCR Beta short-read assay was applied to DNA of cultured CD4+ T cells. TCRdb reanalysed the PCR reads using MiXCR and keeps one entry per CDR3 protein. The table lists 25,000 to 30,000 distinct CDR3 sequences, more than 35% of them singletons. Time point described: late sampling 161 to 241 days after vaccination in a few convalescent patients. Treatment reported: roughly 11-day PBMC culture with coronavirus spike peptide pools or control peptides (ViraFEST assay). The antigens of these receptors remain unknown. This specimen was CD4+ T cells from blood, cultured in vitro, taken about 7 months after SARS-CoV-2 vaccination. The receptor source for this set is a human donor who had recovered from COVID-19.

This clonotype was detected a few times. The V call is TRBV20-1, the J call TRBJ2-5; D is unclear. The germline V and J ends were trimmed by 1 base and 4 bases, with 1 base remaining between them. Germline CDR1 is DFQATT and CDR2 is SNEGSKA (reference sequence). The CDR3 has 10 amino acids. The CDR3 here is CSARGETQYF. The CDR3 nucleotides read TGCAGTGCTAGAGGAGAGACCCAGTACTTC.

This sequence joins TRBV29-1 and TRBJ1-2; 8 nucleotides match TRBD1. Per the germline V gene, CDR1 is SQVTM and CDR2 is ANQGSEA. There are 13 residues in the CDR3. V shed 6 bases and J 8 bases; nucleotides not matched to a gene: 11. This CDR3 is CSVLLQGVMGYTF. The CDR3 coding sequence is TGCAGCGTACTACTACAGGGGGTGATGGGCTACACCTTC.

This clonotype was counted a few times. The genes are TRBV7-9 and TRBJ2-7; 13 bases fit TRBD2. The J segment lost 3 bases and the V segment lost 5 bases, leaving 7 bases of the junction unmatched. Germline CDR1 and CDR2: SEHNR and FQNEAQ (reference sequence). This CDR3 contains 16 residues. Written as DNA, the CDR3 is TGTGCCAGCAGCAAAGGACTAGCGGGAGAGGGCTACGAGCAGTACTTC. This translates into CASSKGLAGEGYEQYF.

The CDR3 region is CATSRPQADTQYF. The CDR3 DNA sequence: TGTGCCACCAGCAGACCCCAAGCAGATACGCAGTATTTT. The rearrangement joins TRBV15 to TRBJ2-3, with D uncertain. This CDR3 spans 13 amino acids. V lost 2 bases to trimming and J lost 4 bases, with 7 bases between them. Germline assignment: CDR1 LNHNV and CDR2 YYDKDF (reference sequence).

This chain connects TRBV27 to TRBJ2-7, with 9 bases that match TRBD1. This CDR3 contains 16 residues. The ends lost 0 bases at V and 6 bases at J; junction bases unmatched: 9. CDR1 MNHEY and CDR2 SMNVEV come from the germline V gene (reference sequence). The DNA for the CDR3 is TGTGCCAGCAGTTTATCTTCTGGGACAGGGATTCCCGAGCAGTACTTC. The encoded protein is CASSLSSGTGIPEQYF.

The gene calls are TRBV28 and TRBJ2-7, with a weak D call TRBD2 (5 bases). V was pared by 4 bases and J by 4 bases, with 23 bases between. Germline assignment: CDR1 MDHEN and CDR2 SYDVKM. The CDR3 runs to 17 residues. The CDR3 is CASSSPPGSPSGYEQYF. Here the CDR3 DNA reads TGTGCCAGCAGTTCCCCCCCGGGGAGCCCCTCGGGGTACGAGCAGTACTTC.

The chain joins TRBV28 to TRBJ2-7; D remains unclear. The CDR3 consists of 14 residues. From germline, CDR1 is MDHEN and CDR2 SYDVKM. Trimming left V 2 bases short and J 0 bases short, with 8 bases between. The chain's CDR3 is CASSLEGLSYEQYF. The DNA of the CDR3 is TGTGCCAGCAGTTTAGAAGGTCTCTCCTACGAGCAGTACTTC.

This clonotype was seen a few times. This sequence joins TRBV28 and TRBJ1-5, with 7 bases aligning to TRBD1. This CDR3 contains 15 residues. The J segment lost 3 bases and the V segment lost 5 bases, leaving 7 bases of the junction unmatched. Germline values: CDR1 MDHEN, CDR2 SYDVKM. The CDR3 DNA follows: TGTGCCAGCAGTAAAACAGGGGCGCACAATCAGCCCCAGCATTTT. Residues: CASSKTGAHNQPQHF.

The chain recombines TRBV20-1 with TRBJ1-1; D remains unclear. V lost 3 bases and J lost 0, with 11 bases in between. Germline V gene sequence: CDR1 DFQATT, CDR2 SNEGSKA (reference sequence). This CDR3 spans 14 amino acids. CDR3 loop: CSASAGFMNTEAFF. For the CDR3, the DNA is TGCAGTGCTAGCGCGGGTTTTATGAACACTGAAGCTTTCTTT.

This clonotype occurred a few times. CDR3 nucleotides: TGTGCCATCACAAACACCGGGGAGCTGTTTTTT. Amino acids: CAITNTGELFF. The chain recombines TRBV10-3 with TRBJ2-2; the D is unclear. The CDR3 has 11 residues. The V end lost 7 bases, the J end lost 2 bases, and 2 bases lay between the germline ends. CDR1 and CDR2 (germline): ENHRY, SYGVKD.

The chain is built from TRBV6-2 or TRBV6-3 and TRBJ1-5, with no clear D. The CDR3 runs 14 residues. The germline V gene encodes CDR1 MNHEY and CDR2 SVGEGT. V lost 8 bases and J lost 0, with 11 bases in between. The CDR3 reads CASYTGSSNQPQHF. In nucleotides, the CDR3 is TGTGCCAGCTACACCGGGAGTAGCAATCAGCCCCAGCATTTT.